This passage covers 5 T cell receptor beta chains from one sample sequenced in a study of cytotoxic CD8 clonotypes in ibrutinib-treated CLL. Assay used: immunoSEQ multiplex PCR; TCRdb lists only in-frame clones, some missing. The profile shows some 150,000 clones, approximately 80% of them singletons. The source material was PBMCs, sampled after 12 months of ibrutinib treatment. The receptors shown here come from a human donor with chronic lymphocytic leukemia.

This chain connects TRBV30 to TRBJ2-7; TRBD1 agrees at 7 bases. This CDR3 contains 14 residues. V trimming: 6 bases; J trimming: 3 bases; junction bases outside the gene matches: 11. Germline assignment: CDR1 GTSNPN and CDR2 SVGIG (reference sequence). The CDR3 sequence: CACTGTAAFYEQYF. DNA for the CDR3: TGTGCCTGTACCGGGACAGCCGCCTTCTACGAGCAGTACTTC.

The rearrangement links TRBV19 to TRBJ2-2, with a tentative D call TRBD1 (5 bases). V gave up 6 bases and J gave up 0 bases, with 5 bases separating them. CDR1 and CDR2 from the germline V gene are LNHDA and SQIVND (reference sequence). The CDR3 spans 13 residues. CDR3 sequence reads: CASRTANTGELFF. CDR3 DNA sequence: TGTGCCAGTAGGACAGCGAACACCGGGGAGCTGTTTTTT. The full variable domain, its missing parts supplied by reference TRBV19 and TRBJ2-2, is DGGITQSPKYLFRKEGQNVTLSCEQNLNHDAMYWYRQDPGQGLRLIYYSQIVNDFQKGDIAEGYSVSREKKESFPLTVTSAQKNPTAFYLCASRTANTGELFFGEGSRLTVL.

This clone was observed once. The V and J genes are TRBV7-9 and TRBJ1-5; D ambiguous. The CDR3 runs to 16 residues. V lost 5 bases to trimming and J lost 0 bases, with 14 bases between them. Per the germline V gene, CDR1 is SEHNR and CDR2 is FQNEAQ (reference sequence). DNA for the CDR3: TGTGCCAGCAGCCCCGAGAGAGATTATAGCAATCAGCCCCAGCATTTT. Translated: CASSPERDYSNQPQHF.

The CDR3 loop is CASSIGPLDNQPQHF. The CDR3 DNA is TGTGCCAGTAGTATTGGCCCCCTGGACAATCAGCCCCAGCATTTT. V is TRBV19 and J is TRBJ1-5; D gene unclear. Germline-derived CDR1 and CDR2 are LNHDA and SQIVND (reference sequence). The CDR3 loop spans 15 amino acids. The V gene lost 3 bases and the J gene lost 3 bases, with 12 bases spanning the gap.

The chain couples TRBV6-5 to TRBJ2-7; no reliable D call. V lost 3 bases to trimming and J lost 7 bases, with 7 bases between them. This CDR3 has 11 amino acids. Germline V gene lookup returns CDR1 MNHEY and CDR2 SVGAGI. The CDR3 here is CASSYVREQYF. Here the CDR3 DNA reads TGTGCCAGCAGTTATGTAAGGGAGCAGTACTTC.